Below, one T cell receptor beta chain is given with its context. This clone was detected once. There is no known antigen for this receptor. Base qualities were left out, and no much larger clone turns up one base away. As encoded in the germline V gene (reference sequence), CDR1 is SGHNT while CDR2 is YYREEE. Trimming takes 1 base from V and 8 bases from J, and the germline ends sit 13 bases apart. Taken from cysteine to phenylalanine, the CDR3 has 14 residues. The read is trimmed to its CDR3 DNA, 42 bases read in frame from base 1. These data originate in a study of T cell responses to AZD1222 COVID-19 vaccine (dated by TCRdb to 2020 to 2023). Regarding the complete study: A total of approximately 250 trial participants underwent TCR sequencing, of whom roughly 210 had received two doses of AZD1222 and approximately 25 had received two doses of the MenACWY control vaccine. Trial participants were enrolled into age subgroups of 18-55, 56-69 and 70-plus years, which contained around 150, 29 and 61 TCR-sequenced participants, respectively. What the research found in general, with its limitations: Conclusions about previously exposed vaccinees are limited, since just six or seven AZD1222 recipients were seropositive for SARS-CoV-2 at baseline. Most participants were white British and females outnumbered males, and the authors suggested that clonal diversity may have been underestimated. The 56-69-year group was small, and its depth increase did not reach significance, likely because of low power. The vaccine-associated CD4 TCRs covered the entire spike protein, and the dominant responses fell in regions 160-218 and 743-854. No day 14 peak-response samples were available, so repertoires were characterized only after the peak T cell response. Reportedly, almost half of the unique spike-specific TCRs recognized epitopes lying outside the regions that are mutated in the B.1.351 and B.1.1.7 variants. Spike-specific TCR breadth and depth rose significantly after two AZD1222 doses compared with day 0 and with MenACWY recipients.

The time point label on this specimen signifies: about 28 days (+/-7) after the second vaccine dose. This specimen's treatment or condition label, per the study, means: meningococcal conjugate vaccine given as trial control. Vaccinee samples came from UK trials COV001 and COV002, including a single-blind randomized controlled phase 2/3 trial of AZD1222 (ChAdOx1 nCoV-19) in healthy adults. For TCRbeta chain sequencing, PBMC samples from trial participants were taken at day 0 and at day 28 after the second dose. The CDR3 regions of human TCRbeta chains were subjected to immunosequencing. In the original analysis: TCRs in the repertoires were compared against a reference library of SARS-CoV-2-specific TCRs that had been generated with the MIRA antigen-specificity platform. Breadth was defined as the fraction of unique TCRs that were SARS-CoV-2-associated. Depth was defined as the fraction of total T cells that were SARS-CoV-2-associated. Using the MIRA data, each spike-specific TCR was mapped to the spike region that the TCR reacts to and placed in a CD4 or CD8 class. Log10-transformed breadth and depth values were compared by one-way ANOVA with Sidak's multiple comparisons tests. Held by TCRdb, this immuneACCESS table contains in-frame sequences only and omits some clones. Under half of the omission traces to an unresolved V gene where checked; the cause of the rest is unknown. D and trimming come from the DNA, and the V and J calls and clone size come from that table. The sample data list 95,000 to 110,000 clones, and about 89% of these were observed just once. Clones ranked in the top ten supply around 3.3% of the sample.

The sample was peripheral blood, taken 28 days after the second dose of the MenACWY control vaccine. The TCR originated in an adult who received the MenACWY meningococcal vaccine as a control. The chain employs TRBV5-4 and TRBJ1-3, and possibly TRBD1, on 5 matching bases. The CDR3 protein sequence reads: CASSLQGAWDTIYF. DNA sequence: TGTGCCAGCAGCTTGCAGGGTGCATGGGACACCATATATTTT.